These 28 T cell receptor beta chains share one sample of origin, sequenced in a study of CD8+ T cells in alopecia areata. TCR sequencing used cDNA made by reverse transcription of extracted RNA. Clones were sequenced by immunoSEQ multiplex PCR, and TCRdb holds only the in-frame ones, with some missing. The data contain around 190,000 clones, 56% of them seen just once; the ten biggest clones take up 4.5% to 6%. Sequencing was performed on CD8+ T cells sorted from blood. These receptors all come from a human donor in good health.

This chain links TRBV30 with TRBJ2-7, with 8 bases lining up with TRBD1. The CDR3 loop spans 16 amino acids. The trim removed 2 bases at V and 5 bases at J, leaving 14 bases unmatched. The germline CDR1 and CDR2 sequences are GTSNPN and SVGIG (reference sequence). The CDR3 region is CAWSHDTAGGWNEQYF. In DNA form, the CDR3 reads TGTGCCTGGAGTCACGATACCGCAGGGGGCTGGAACGAGCAGTACTTC.

The chain carries TRBV13 and TRBJ2-1; D unclear. Germline V gives CDR1 PRHDT, CDR2 FYEKMQ (reference sequence). The CDR3 is 12 amino acids. V lost 1 base and J 5 bases, leaving 3 bases between the germline ends. In DNA form, the CDR3 reads TGTGCCAGCAGCTTAGAGGACAATGAGCAGTTCTTC. This codes for CASSLEDNEQFF.

This chain links TRBV5-1 with TRBJ2-1; the D gene is possibly TRBD2 (6 bases). Trimming removed 6 bases from V and 10 bases from J, with 20 bases in between. This CDR3 region has 14 residues. CDR1 SGHRS and CDR2 YFSETQ come from the germline V gene. The CDR3 loop is CASKGLPGPREQFF. CDR3 nucleotides: TGCGCCAGCAAAGGACTACCTGGGCCTCGAGAGCAGTTCTTC.

This clone was recorded only once. The chain employs TRBV29-1 and TRBJ2-6; possibly TRBD1 for D (6 bases). CDR1 and CDR2 (germline): SQVTM, ANQGSEA. Deletions cut 5 bases from V and 0 bases from J, with 8 bases between. This CDR3 comprises 14 residues. Written as DNA, the CDR3 is TGCAGCGTTCGGACAGCCTCTGGGGCCAACGTCCTGACTTTC. It specifies CSVRTASGANVLTF. The whole variable domain, remainder taken from reference TRBV29-1 and TRBJ2-6, is SAVISQKPSRDICQRGTSLTIQCQVDSQVTMMFWYRQQPGQSLTLIATANQGSEATYESGFVIDKFPISRPNLTFSTLTVSNMSPEDSSIYLCSVRTASGANVLTFGAGSRLTVL.

The chain uses TRBV21-1 and TRBJ1-2; TRBD1, as called in the table, went unchecked against the DNA. TRBV21-1 is marked as a pseudogene. CDR3 length equals 13 residues. CDR3 sequence reads: CANRDREDYGYTF. The CDR3 DNA sequence: TGTGCCAACCGGGACAGAGAAGACTATGGCTACACCTTC.

The genes are TRBV2 and TRBJ1-2; D uncertain. The ends were cut back, 2 bases at V and 5 bases at J, with 6 bases in the middle. CDR3 length equals 12 residues. The germline CDR1 and CDR2 sequences are SNHLY and FYNNEI. CDR3 coding DNA: TGTGCCAGCAGTGAATCCGGGTATGGCTACACCTTC. The encoded protein is CASSESGYGYTF.

A few counts support this clone. The rearrangement uses TRBV7-7 and TRBJ2-3, with 12 nucleotides matching TRBD2. Per germline, CDR1 SSHAT and CDR2 FNYEAQ (reference sequence). The V and J ends lost 4 bases and 5 bases, in that order; junction bases with no gene match: 16. This CDR3 has 19 amino acids. Here the CDR3 DNA reads TGTGCCAGCAGCTCCGGACTAGCGGGGTACACCGGGAGGGGAGATACGCAGTATTTT. Its translation: CASSSGLAGYTGRGDTQYF.

The rearrangement links TRBV30 to TRBJ1-5, with 8 nucleotides matching TRBD1. The CDR3 runs to 13 residues. Germline assignment: CDR1 GTSNPN and CDR2 SVGIG (reference sequence). After removal of 5 bases from V and 5 bases from J, the junction contained 5 bases not matched to a gene. The CDR3 sequence: CAWAGTGDQPQHF. The CDR3 nucleotides are TGTGCCTGGGCCGGGACAGGAGATCAGCCCCAGCATTTT.

V usage is TRBV29-1 and J usage is TRBJ1-1; maybe TRBD1 (5 bases). The CDR3 has 15 amino acids. Germline lookup yields CDR1 SQVTM and CDR2 ANQGSEA. The V end lost 8 bases, the J end lost 0 bases, and 19 bases lay between the germline ends. The CDR3 is CSLEGTEEMNTEAFF. The CDR3 coding sequence is TGCAGCCTCGAGGGGACGGAGGAGATGAACACTGAAGCTTTCTTT.

The gene calls are TRBV4-1 and TRBJ2-5, with 8 positions matching TRBD2. Trimming cost V 0 bases and J 4 bases; bases outside gene matches: 4. Germline CDR1 MGHRA, CDR2 YSYEKL. The CDR3 has 15 residues. The CDR3 reads CASSQDSGAGETQYF. In DNA, the CDR3 is TGCGCCAGCAGCCAAGATAGCGGGGCGGGAGAGACCCAGTACTTC.

The V and J genes are TRBV29-1 and TRBJ1-2; D unclear. This CDR3 has 12 residues. From germline, CDR1 is SQVTM and CDR2 ANQGSEA. The V and J ends lost 4 bases and 8 bases respectively, with 14 bases between them. The CDR3 spells CSVGSGSRGYTF. CDR3 bases: TGCAGCGTTGGTTCCGGTTCGAGGGGCTACACCTTC.

The table lists this clone with a count of one. This chain links TRBV9 with TRBJ1-2, with a weak D call TRBD1 (5 bases). Trimming shortened V by 3 bases and J by 2 bases, and 14 bases separated the two germline ends. This CDR3 has 15 residues. Germline CDR1 is SGDLS and CDR2 is YYNGEE. CDR3 sequence: CASSASGTGNYGYTF. The CDR3, as DNA: TGTGCCAGCAGCGCATCCGGGACGGGGAACTATGGCTACACCTTC.

The chain uses TRBV29-1 and TRBJ2-7; no definite D call. CDR1 and CDR2 (germline): SQVTM, ANQGSEA. V was cut by 0 bases and J by 2 bases, with 11 bases left in between. The CDR3 loop spans 14 amino acids. The CDR3 region has the DNA TGCAGCGTTGAAGAAGGCCTAGGCACCTACGAGCAGTACTTC. Its protein is CSVEEGLGTYEQYF.

The chain links TRBV29-1 to TRBJ2-1; D might be TRBD2 (6 bases). This CDR3 spans 13 amino acids. V was pared by 8 bases and J by 6 bases, with 17 bases between. Germline V gene lookup returns CDR1 SQVTM and CDR2 ANQGSEA. The CDR3 DNA sequence: TGCAGCACCTGGGACGGGGGAGGCAATGAGCAGTTCTTC. Its protein is CSTWDGGGNEQFF.

This clone was counted at least ten times. This CDR3 reads CASRMSGAYNEQFF. DNA of the CDR3: TGTGCCAGCAGGATGAGCGGGGCCTACAATGAGCAGTTCTTC. The chain recombines TRBV7-8 with TRBJ2-1; 7 bases are shared with TRBD2. The CDR3 consists of 14 residues. V lost 6 bases and J lost 2; bases outside the gene matches: 4. Germline loops: CDR1 SGHVS, CDR2 FQNEAQ.

The rearrangement links TRBV6-5 to TRBJ1-1; possibly TRBD1 for D (6 bases). Trimming removed 0 bases from V and 6 bases from J, with 11 bases in between. The CDR3 is 14 amino acids. Per germline, CDR1 MNHEY and CDR2 SVGAGI. CDR3 coding DNA: TGTGCCAGCAGTTACTCGCAGGGGATCGCTGAAGCTTTCTTT. Translation gives CASSYSQGIAEAFF.

The chain employs TRBV11-2 and TRBJ1-2, with D uncertain. Germline V gene lookup returns CDR1 SGHAT and CDR2 FQNNGV. V lost 5 bases and J lost 8, with 9 bases in between. The CDR3 is 11 amino acids. The CDR3 region is CASSHGQGYTF. CDR3 in DNA: TGTGCCAGCAGCCATGGCCAAGGCTACACCTTC.

The table lists this clone with a few counts. The chain uses TRBV29-1 and TRBJ2-7; D is ambiguous. V lost 1 base, J lost 2 bases, and 9 bases lay in between. In germline, CDR1 is SQVTM, CDR2 ANQGSEA. This CDR3 has 13 residues. CDR3 DNA sequence: TGCAGCGTTGAAGGGCCCGATACCTACGAGCAGTACTTC. Translated: CSVEGPDTYEQYF.

The CDR3 DNA reads TGTGCCAGCAGCCTAGGGGGGGCCAACCCCTATGGCTACACCTTC. Translation: CASSLGGANPYGYTF. This chain joins TRBV14 and TRBJ1-2; possible D gene TRBD1, 6 bases. This CDR3 contains 15 residues. The germline V and J ends were trimmed by 4 bases and 4 bases, with 16 bases remaining between them. CDR1 SGHDN and CDR2 FVKESK come from the germline V gene. Drawing the rest from reference TRBV14 and TRBJ1-2, the complete variable domain is EAGVTQFPSHSVIEKGQTVTLRCDPISGHDNLYWYRRVMGKEIKFLLHFVKESKQDESGMPNNRFLAERTGGTYSTLKVQPAELEDSGVYFCASSLGGANPYGYTFGSGTRLTVV.

The V gene is TRBV4-1, the J gene TRBJ2-2; 15 bases map to TRBD2. The CDR3 has 20 residues. V lost 2 bases, J lost 2 bases, and 9 bases stayed unmatched. Germline assignment: CDR1 MGHRA and CDR2 YSYEKL. CDR3: CASSQLPGLAGGRNTGELFF. CDR3 sequence (DNA): TGCGCCAGCAGCCAATTACCGGGACTAGCGGGGGGCCGAAACACCGGGGAGCTGTTTTTT.

The chain is built from TRBV7-6 and TRBJ1-6; maybe TRBD1 (5 bases). Germline assignment: CDR1 SGHVS and CDR2 FNYEAQ. The CDR3 totals 14 residues. V lost 5 bases and J lost 10, with 15 bases in between. The CDR3 DNA is TGTGCCAGCAGCCCGACCCAGGGCGGGTCACCCCTCCACTTT. It yields the protein CASSPTQGGSPLHF. Based on the CDR3 plus reference TRBV7-6 and TRBJ1-6, the full variable domain is GAGVSQSPRYKVTKRGQDVALRCDPISGHVSLYWYRQALGQGPEFLTYFNYEAQQDKSGLPNDRFSAERPEGSISTLTIQRTEQRDSAMYRCASSPTQGGSPLHFGNGTRLTVT.

This chain joins TRBV9 and TRBJ2-2; 9 nucleotides agree with TRBD2. The V segment lost 5 bases and the J segment 7 bases; nucleotides outside the gene matches: 12. Germline values: CDR1 SGDLS, CDR2 YYNGEE. The CDR3 is 16 amino acids. The CDR3 DNA sequence: TGTGCCAGCAGTTCCCTGGCGGGGGGGCCCGGCGGGGAGCTGTTTTTT. Residues: CASSSLAGGPGGELFF.

The genes are TRBV19 and TRBJ1-4, with unresolved D. Germline V CDR1 and CDR2: LNHDA, SQIVND (reference sequence). The V and J ends lost 4 bases and 2 bases respectively, with 11 bases between them. The CDR3 has 15 amino acids. The CDR3 DNA follows: TGTGCCAGTAGTACAAGGACCCTGACTAATGAAAAACTGTTTTTT. Its translation is CASSTRTLTNEKLFF.

The rearrangement joins TRBV4-1 to TRBJ2-1; a weak D match, TRBD2 (6 bases). This CDR3 contains 13 residues. The germline V and J ends were trimmed by 1 base and 9 bases, with 10 bases remaining between them. CDR1 and CDR2 (germline): MGHRA, YSYEKL. CDR3 protein: CASSQGDWGEQFF. For the CDR3, the DNA is TGCGCCAGCAGCCAAGGGGACTGGGGTGAGCAGTTCTTC.

With respect to this clone: Other DNA sequences in this sample translate to the same CDR3. The gene calls are TRBV29-1 and TRBJ2-6; D is unclear. This CDR3 has 12 amino acids. Trimming removed 6 bases from V and 1 base from J, with 4 bases in between. Germline CDR1 and CDR2: SQVTM and ANQGSEA. The CDR3 loop reads CSVGSGANVLTF. Here the CDR3 DNA reads TGCAGCGTGGGGTCTGGGGCCAACGTCCTGACTTTC.

CDR3 DNA sequence: TGTGCCAGCAGCTTCGTTCAAGGAGGATATGGCTACACCTTC. The encoded protein is CASSFVQGGYGYTF. This chain connects TRBV5-6 to TRBJ1-2; D gene uncertain. The CDR3 totals 14 residues. Germline V gene lookup returns CDR1 SGHDT and CDR2 YYEEEE. V was shortened by 2 bases and J by 5 bases, with 13 bases between the two germline ends. The complete variable domain, with remaining parts taken from reference TRBV5-6 and TRBJ1-2, reads DAGVTQSPTHLIKTRGQQVTLRCSPKSGHDTVSWYQQALGQGPQFIFQYYEEEERQRGNFPDRFSGHQFPNYSSELNVNALLLGDSALYLCASSFVQGGYGYTFGSGTRLTVV.

The chain is built from TRBV6-5 and TRBJ2-7, with D perhaps matching TRBD2 (5 bases). The V gene's germline CDR1 is MNHEY and CDR2 SVGAGI. Trimming removed 5 bases from V and 5 bases from J, with 13 bases in between. The CDR3 sequence is 13 residues long. The CDR3 nucleotides are TGTGCCAGCAGTCCCAAGGGAGACGACGAGCAGTACTTC. Its protein product is CASSPKGDDEQYF.

The chain employs TRBV30 and TRBJ2-2; no clear D gene. V was cut by 7 bases and J by 4 bases, with 10 bases left in between. The CDR3 contains 12 residues. Germline V lookup: CDR1 GTSNPN, CDR2 SVGIG (reference sequence). The CDR3 spells CASTLPTGELFF. The CDR3 DNA reads TGTGCCTCCACATTACCCACCGGGGAGCTGTTTTTT.